The 9 T cell receptor beta chains presented below share a single source sample, sequenced in a study of vaccination and CD4 T cells after COVID-19. These receptors are not linked to any known antigen. Stated treatment: roughly 11-day PBMC culture with coronavirus spike peptide pools or control peptides (ViraFEST assay). Cultured CD4+ T-cell DNA underwent Oncomine TCR Beta short-read sequencing. TCRdb recomputed calls from the PCR reads with MiXCR, one row per CDR3 protein. The sample lists about 14,000 distinct CDR3 sequences, around 20% seen once, with about 15% in the top ten. What was sequenced was cultured CD4+ T cells from blood. The receptors derive from a human donor with COVID-19.

V usage is TRBV18 and J usage is TRBJ1-4; TRBD1 aligns across 7 bases. The length of the CDR3 is 16 residues. Germline V gene data show CDR1 as KGHSH and CDR2 as LQKENI. Trimming cost V 3 bases and J 0 bases; bases outside gene matches: 4. CDR3 sequence reads: CASSPSGGATNEKLFF. The CDR3 bases are TGTGCCAGCTCACCGTCAGGGGGTGCAACTAATGAAAAACTGTTTTTT.

This clonotype was seen only a few times. The gene calls are TRBV4-1 and TRBJ1-5, with 11 positions matching TRBD1. The CDR3 spans 18 residues. Trimming at V came to 1 base and at J to 6 bases, leaving 11 bases not matched to a gene. Germline V CDR1 and CDR2: MGHRA, YSYEKL. DNA for the CDR3: TGCGCCAGCAGCCAAGGGACAGGGGGCGCGGGGGTAGTTCAGCCCCAGCATTTT. It is translated as CASSQGTGGAGVVQPQHF.

The CDR3 DNA sequence: TGCGCCAGCAGCTGGGGGGAGGGGAGGGGCACTGAAGCTTTCTTT. Translating gives CASSWGEGRGTEAFF. The chain joins TRBV5-1 to TRBJ1-1; possibly TRBD1 for D (5 bases). V lost 3 bases, J lost 4 bases, and 16 bases lay in between. There are 15 residues in the CDR3. Germline V gene data show CDR1 as SGHRS and CDR2 as YFSETQ.

This clonotype came up a few times. The V gene is TRBV12-3 or TRBV12-4, the J gene TRBJ2-7; possible D gene TRBD1, 5 bases. The V end was cut by 1 base, the J end by 0 bases, with 28 bases between. This CDR3 has 21 residues. CDR3 bases: TGTGCCAGCAGTTTAGTTTTCCGGGCAGGGTTTCAAACTGACAGCTCCTACGAGCAGTACTTC. Residues: CASSLVFRAGFQTDSSYEQYF.

This chain connects TRBV27 to TRBJ2-7, with 8 positions matching TRBD2. V gave up 6 bases and J gave up 3 bases; unmatched junction bases: 10. Looked up from germline, CDR1 is MNHEY and CDR2 is SMNVEV (reference sequence). The CDR3 runs 15 residues. CDR3 protein: CASSPAGGAVYEQYF. CDR3 bases: TGTGCCAGCAGCCCCGCCGGGGGGGCCGTCTACGAGCAGTACTTC.

The rearrangement joins TRBV19 to TRBJ1-2; D is possibly TRBD1 (6 bases). CDR1 and CDR2 (germline): LNHDA, SQIVND (reference sequence). This CDR3 has 15 residues. Between the trimmed V and J ends, which lost 3 bases and 1 base, there was a span of 12 bases. CDR3 DNA sequence: TGTGCCAGTAGTATTGCGGTCAGGGGTAACTATGGCTACACCTTC. Translated, it gives CASSIAVRGNYGYTF.

This clonotype has just a few counts. The gene calls are TRBV11-2 and TRBJ1-2; perhaps TRBD1 as D (5 bases). The CDR3 length is 14 residues. Trimming took off 4 bases at V and 6 bases at J, with 15 bases between the two ends. The germline V gene encodes CDR1 SGHAT and CDR2 FQNNGV. As DNA, the CDR3 is TGTGCCAGCAGCTGGGATCAGGGCCGCCATGGCTACACCTTC. Its protein product is CASSWDQGRHGYTF.

The chain recombines TRBV21-1 with TRBJ2-7; TRBD1 was called by the table and not checked on the DNA. TRBV21-1 is described as a pseudogene. The CDR3 extends over 13 amino acids. CDR3 nucleotides: TGTGCCAGCAGCGCCCCCTCCTCCTACGAGCAGTACTTC. Encoded protein: CASSAPSSYEQYF.

CDR3 coding DNA: TGTGCCACCAGTGATTTAAAGGGCTACACCTTC. It specifies CATSDLKGYTF. The gene calls are TRBV24-1 and TRBJ1-2; no definite D call. Deletions cut 1 base from V and 8 bases from J, with 4 bases between. The CDR3 is 11 amino acids. Germline CDR1 is KGHDR and CDR2 is SFDVKD.